The rows below give T cell receptor beta chains drawn from one sample of a study of blood T cell repertoires in COVID-19. Method: immunoSEQ multiplex PCR; TCRdb's copy keeps in-frame clones and lacks some. The sample shows about 230,000 clones, approximately 82% of them seen only once. Sequencing was done on a sample of peripheral blood. These receptors came from a woman between 65 and 79 years old with active or convalescent COVID-19. The CDR3 runs from the conserved cysteine through the conserved F or W. Each record gives: CDR3 protein, CDR3 DNA, clone size, J gene, V gene, D gene. D genes are given only for firm matches. Size values are once, few and many counts, or a class for expanded clones, and some rows have none.

CDR3aa: CASSSGTGGDYEQYF
CDR3nt: TGTGCCAGCTCGTCCGGGACAGGGGGCGACTACGAGCAGTACTTC
abundance: -
j_gene: TRBJ2-7
v_gene: TRBV18
d_gene: TRBD1

CDR3aa: CASSYPSQGYGYTF
CDR3nt: TGTGCCAGCAGTTACCCGTCTCAGGGTTATGGCTACACCTTC
abundance: -
j_gene: TRBJ1-2
v_gene: TRBV6-6
d_gene: -

CDR3aa: CASGREEGNTEAFF
CDR3nt: TGTGCTAGTGGTCGGGAGGAGGGGAACACTGAAGCTTTCTTT
abundance: -
j_gene: TRBJ1-1
v_gene: TRBV12-5
d_gene: -

CDR3aa: CASSWWTGWGSPLHF
CDR3nt: TGTGCCAGCAGCTGGTGGACAGGTTGGGGTTCACCCCTCCACTTT
abundance: -
j_gene: TRBJ1-6
v_gene: TRBV5-5
d_gene: TRBD1

CDR3aa: CASSLAGTSGGAFIYTQYF
CDR3nt: TGCGCCAGCAGTCTCGCTGGGACTAGCGGGGGGGCTTTCATCTATACGCAGTATTTT
abundance: -
j_gene: TRBJ2-3
v_gene: TRBV23-1
d_gene: TRBD2

CDR3aa: CASSMGLAVGDEQYF
CDR3nt: TGTGCCAGCAGCATGGGACTAGCGGTGGGGGACGAGCAGTACTTC
abundance: few
j_gene: TRBJ2-7
v_gene: TRBV5-4
d_gene: TRBD2

CDR3aa: CASSAGGSNTEAFF
CDR3nt: TGTGCCAGCAGCGCCGGGGGGTCGAACACTGAAGCTTTCTTT
abundance: -
j_gene: TRBJ1-1
v_gene: TRBV7-2
d_gene: -

CDR3aa: CASSLRTGVIYEQYF
CDR3nt: TGTGCCAGCAGTTTGCGTACAGGGGTAATCTACGAGCAGTACTTC
abundance: few
j_gene: TRBJ2-7
v_gene: TRBV27
d_gene: TRBD1

CDR3aa: CASSPAQGINQPQHF
CDR3nt: TGTGCCAGCTCACCGGCACAGGGGATCAATCAGCCCCAGCATTTT
abundance: -
j_gene: TRBJ1-5
v_gene: TRBV18
d_gene: TRBD1

CDR3aa: CASSLGSGLEQYF
CDR3nt: TGTGCCAGTAGTCTTGGGTCCGGACTCGAGCAGTACTTC
abundance: -
j_gene: TRBJ2-7
v_gene: TRBV19
d_gene: -

CDR3aa: CASSWGGTGGYNEQFF
CDR3nt: TGTGCCAGCAGCTGGGGGGGGACAGGGGGCTACAATGAGCAGTTCTTC
abundance: -
j_gene: TRBJ2-1
v_gene: TRBV27
d_gene: TRBD1

CDR3aa: CASSAQPENSPLHF
CDR3nt: TGTGCCAGCAGCGCCCAGCCGGAGAATTCACCCCTCCACTTT
abundance: -
j_gene: TRBJ1-6
v_gene: TRBV9
d_gene: -

CDR3aa: CASSPGLRTDTQYF
CDR3nt: TGTGCCAGCAGCCCGGGACTTCGAACAGATACGCAGTATTTT
abundance: -
j_gene: TRBJ2-3
v_gene: TRBV7-2
d_gene: -

CDR3aa: CASRRGGGTLNTEAFF
CDR3nt: TGTGCCAGCAGGAGAGGGGGGGGGACCTTGAACACTGAAGCTTTCTTT
abundance: -
j_gene: TRBJ1-1
v_gene: TRBV28
d_gene: -

CDR3aa: CASSRDTGRRGQPQHF
CDR3nt: TGTGCCAGCAGCCGAGATACAGGGCGAAGAGGTCAGCCCCAGCATTTT
abundance: -
j_gene: TRBJ1-5
v_gene: TRBV7-9
d_gene: -

CDR3aa: CASSYLQGANGYTF
CDR3nt: TGTGCCAGCAGTTACCTACAGGGGGCAAATGGCTACACCTTC
abundance: -
j_gene: TRBJ1-2
v_gene: TRBV6-2/TRBV6-3
d_gene: TRBD1